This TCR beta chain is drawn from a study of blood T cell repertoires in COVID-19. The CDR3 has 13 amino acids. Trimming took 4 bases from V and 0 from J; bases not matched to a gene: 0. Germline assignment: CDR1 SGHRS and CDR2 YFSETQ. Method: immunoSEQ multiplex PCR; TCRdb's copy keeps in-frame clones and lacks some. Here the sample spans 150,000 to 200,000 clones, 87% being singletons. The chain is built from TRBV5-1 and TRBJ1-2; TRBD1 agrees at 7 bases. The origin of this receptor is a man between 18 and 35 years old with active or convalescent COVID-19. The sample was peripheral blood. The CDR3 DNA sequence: TGCGCCAGCAGCCAGGGGGCTAACTATGGCTACACCTTC. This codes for CASSQGANYGYTF.